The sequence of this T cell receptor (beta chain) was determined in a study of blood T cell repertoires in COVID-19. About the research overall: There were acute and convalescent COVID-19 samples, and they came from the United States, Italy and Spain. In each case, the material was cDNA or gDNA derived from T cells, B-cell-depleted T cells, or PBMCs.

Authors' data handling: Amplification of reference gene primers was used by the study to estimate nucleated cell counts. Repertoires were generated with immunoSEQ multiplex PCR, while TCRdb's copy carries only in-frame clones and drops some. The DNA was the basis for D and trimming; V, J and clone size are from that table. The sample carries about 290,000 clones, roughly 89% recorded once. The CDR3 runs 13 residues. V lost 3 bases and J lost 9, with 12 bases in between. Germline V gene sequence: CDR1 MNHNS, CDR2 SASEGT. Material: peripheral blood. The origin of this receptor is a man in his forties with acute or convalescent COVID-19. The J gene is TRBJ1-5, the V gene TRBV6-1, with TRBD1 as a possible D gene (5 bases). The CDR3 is CASSDDVGGPQHF. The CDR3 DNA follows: TGTGCCAGCAGTGATGACGTCGGGGGGCCCCAGCATTTT.